This is a list of T cell receptor beta chains from one sample in a study of shared clonotypes between healthy human individuals. Generated by immunoSEQ multiplex PCR, the TCRdb table keeps only in-frame clones and is missing some. The sample yields about 2.4 million clones, approximately 93% seen once. Sequencing used naive CD4+ T cells from PBMCs. These receptor sequences come from a man younger than 30 in good health. Some clones in this sample may be carry-over from other donors' samples. Each CDR3 is given with its conserved first and last residue. A D gene is named only where the DNA matches it firmly. Size tells how often a clone was seen (once, few, many) or the class of an expanded clone, and some rows leave it out.

V gene	CDR3 length	clone size	D gene	J gene	CDR3 DNA	CDR3 protein
TRBV28	15	NA	TRBD2	TRBJ2-5	TGTGCCAGCAGTCCGCGACTAGCGGGAGCGGAGACCCAGTACTTC	CASSPRLAGAETQYF
TRBV25-1	13	NA	NA	TRBJ1-2	TGTGCCAGCAGTGATCGGCAGGCGTATGGCTACACCTTC	CASSDRQAYGYTF
TRBV28	13	NA	NA	TRBJ1-4	TGTGCCAGCTCGTGGACGGCTAATGAAAAACTGTTTTTT	CASSWTANEKLFF
TRBV29-1	14	NA	TRBD2	TRBJ2-3	TGCAGCGTTGAAAGTCTCCTAGCGGGAGTGGAGCAGTATTTT	CSVESLLAGVEQYF
TRBV5-1	16	NA	NA	TRBJ2-2	TGCGCCAGCAGCTTGGCCGCGCAGATCAACACCGGGGAGCTGTTTTTT	CASSLAAQINTGELFF
TRBV19	15	NA	TRBD1	TRBJ1-5	TGTGCCAGTAGTATCCAACAGGGGCGGAATCAGCCCCAGCATTTT	CASSIQQGRNQPQHF
TRBV18	15	NA	TRBD1	TRBJ1-4	TGTGCCAGCTCACTAGGACAGGAGACTAATGAAAAACTGTTTTTT	CASSLGQETNEKLFF
TRBV29-1	12	NA	TRBD1	TRBJ1-1	TGCGGTACAGGGGGGGGGAACACTGAAGCTTTCTTT	CGTGGGNTEAFF
TRBV9	14	NA	NA	TRBJ2-1	TGTGCCAGCAGCGTGTTAGGGTACTTGGGTGAGCAGTTCTTC	CASSVLGYLGEQFF
TRBV2	12	few	TRBD1	TRBJ1-1	TGTGCCAGCAGTGATGAGGGGGCGGCGGCTTTCTTT	CASSDEGAAAFF
TRBV6-6	15	once	TRBD2	TRBJ2-2	TGTGCCAGCAGTCCGGGACTAGCGGGAGGCTGGGAGCTGTTTTTT	CASSPGLAGGWELFF
TRBV4-1	17	NA	NA	TRBJ2-1	TGCGCCAGCAGCCAAGATAATGGCCGGGTCTCCTACAATGAGCAGTTCTTC	CASSQDNGRVSYNEQFF